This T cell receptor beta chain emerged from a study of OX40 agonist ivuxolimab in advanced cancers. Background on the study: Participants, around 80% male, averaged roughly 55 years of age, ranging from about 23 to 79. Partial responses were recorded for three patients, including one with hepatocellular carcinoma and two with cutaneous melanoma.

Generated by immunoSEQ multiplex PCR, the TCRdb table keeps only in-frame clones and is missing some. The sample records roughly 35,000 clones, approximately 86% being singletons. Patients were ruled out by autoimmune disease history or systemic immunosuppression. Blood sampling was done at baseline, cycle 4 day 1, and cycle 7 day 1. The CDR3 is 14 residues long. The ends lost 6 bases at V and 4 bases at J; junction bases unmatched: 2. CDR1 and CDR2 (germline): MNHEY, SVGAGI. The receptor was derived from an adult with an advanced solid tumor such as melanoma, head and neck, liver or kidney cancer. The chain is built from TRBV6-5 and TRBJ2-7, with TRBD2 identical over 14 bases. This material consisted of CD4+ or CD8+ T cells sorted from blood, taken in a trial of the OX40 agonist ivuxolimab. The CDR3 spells CASRGTSGGYEQYF. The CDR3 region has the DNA TGTGCCAGCAGAGGGACTAGCGGGGGATACGAGCAGTACTTC.